These 24 T cell receptor beta chains were sequenced from one sample in a study of cytomegalovirus exposure and HLA in healthy donors. The PCR made use of 60 Vbeta and 13 Jbeta primers. Only in-frame clones appear in the TCRdb table, and some are missing; sequencing was by immunoSEQ multiplex PCR. The profile covers 200,000 to 250,000 clones, with around 89% appearing a single time and approximately 1% taken by the ten largest. Sequencing was performed on PBMCs. Source of these receptors: a woman in her late teens or twenties in good health and CMV-seronegative.

The rearrangement uses TRBV28 and TRBJ2-7, with 10 positions matching TRBD2. Trimming took 0 bases from V and 6 from J; bases not matched to a gene: 5. CDR1 and CDR2 (germline): MDHEN, SYDVKM. The CDR3 loop spans 15 amino acids. The DNA for the CDR3 is TGTGCCAGCAGTTTATGGTCTAGCGGGAGATCCGAGCAGTACTTC. This sequence encodes CASSLWSSGRSEQYF.

The chain couples TRBV4-3 to TRBJ1-1; 12 bases match TRBD1. The V gene end was trimmed by 0 bases and the J gene end by 1 base; junction bases not matched to a gene: 3. Germline V gene lookup returns CDR1 LGHNA and CDR2 YSLEER. The CDR3 sequence is 17 residues long. The CDR3 nucleotides are TGCGCCAGCAGCCAAGATTCGGGACAGGGGGCGAACACTGAAGCTTTCTTT. Protein product: CASSQDSGQGANTEAFF.

The J gene is TRBJ1-1, the V gene TRBV5-1; perhaps TRBD1 as D (6 bases). Trimming took 4 bases from V and 1 from J, leaving 8 bases between them. The length of the CDR3 is 13 residues. Germline lookup yields CDR1 SGHRS and CDR2 YFSETQ. This CDR3 is CASSGTRNTEAFF. The CDR3 nucleotides are TGCGCCAGCAGCGGGACACGGAACACTGAAGCTTTCTTT.

This clone was detected only once. CDR3 nucleotide sequence: TGTGCCAGCAGCTTTCTAGCGGGGTCTTCCAATGAGCAGTTCTTC. This gives the protein CASSFLAGSSNEQFF. This sequence joins TRBV7-2 and TRBJ2-1, with 9 nucleotides matching TRBD2. The CDR3 consists of 15 residues. V shed 3 bases and J 6 bases; nucleotides not matched to a gene: 6. Germline V lookup: CDR1 SGHTA, CDR2 FQGNSA.

V gene TRBV9 combines with J gene TRBJ1-3; 8 positions agree with TRBD1. After removal of 4 bases from V and 2 bases from J, the junction contained 5 bases not matched to a gene. The CDR3 runs to 15 residues. Germline values: CDR1 SGDLS, CDR2 YYNGEE. CDR3 region: CASSTSGGTGNTIYF. In nucleotides, the CDR3 is TGTGCCAGCAGCACCTCAGGGGGCACTGGAAACACCATATATTTT.

The CDR3 bases are TGTGCCTGGAGTACAAACCTTAACTATGGCTACACCTTC. It codes for CAWSTNLNYGYTF. This chain links TRBV30 with TRBJ1-2; D remains unclear. The V end was cut by 2 bases, the J end by 1 base, with 8 bases between. This CDR3 has 13 residues. Germline V gene lookup returns CDR1 GTSNPN and CDR2 SVGIG (reference sequence).

On this clone itself: A junction end diverges from the germline sequence, so it may reflect a read error. V and J are TRBV18 and TRBJ1-1; D unresolved. The germline V gene has CDR1 KGHSH and CDR2 LQKENI. The CDR3 has 13 amino acids. The CDR3 here is CASSPRERLEAFF. CDR3 DNA: TGTGCCAGCTCTCCACGGGAGCGGTTAGAAGCTTTCTTT.

V is TRBV30 and J is TRBJ2-1, with TRBD1 matching 10 bases. The CDR3 runs 16 residues. The junction had 14 bases not matched to a gene; V was cut back by 3 bases and J by 9 bases. Germline values: CDR1 GTSNPN, CDR2 SVGIG (reference sequence). The CDR3 region has the DNA TGTGCCTGGAGCCGGTCGTTGGGGACAGGGGACGCTGAGCAGTTCTTC. Translation: CAWSRSLGTGDAEQFF.

This clone appeared a single time. The rearrangement joins TRBV4-2 to TRBJ2-3, with TRBD1 matching 9 bases. The ends lost 4 bases at V and 4 bases at J; junction bases unmatched: 9. The CDR3 sequence is 16 residues long. Germline CDR1 and CDR2: LGHNA and YNFKEQ. The chain's CDR3 is CASSPAGQGPADTQYF. The CDR3 DNA reads TGTGCCAGCAGCCCCGCCGGACAGGGGCCCGCAGATACGCAGTATTTT.

V is TRBV7-5 and J is TRBJ1-1; the listed D gene, TRBD1, was not tested against the DNA. TRBV7-5 is tagged as a pseudogene. The CDR3 contains 15 residues. CDR3 sequence reads: CARSSHRGQDTEAFF. CDR3 DNA sequence: TGTGCCAGAAGCTCACACAGGGGGCAAGACACTGAAGCTTTCTTT.

Notes on this clone: This sample also contains other DNA sequences that code for the same CDR3. V and J are TRBV5-4 and TRBJ2-1; 11 bases line up with TRBD2. V lost 2 bases and J lost 5; bases outside the gene matches: 9. From germline, CDR1 is SGHNT and CDR2 YYREEE (reference sequence). This CDR3 contains 17 residues. In nucleotides, the CDR3 is TGTGCCAGCAGCTTCAGACTAGCGGGAAACCTAGACAATGAGCAGTTCTTC. This encodes CASSFRLAGNLDNEQFF.

The chain links TRBV27 to TRBJ1-2; D perhaps matches TRBD1 (5 bases). CDR1 MNHEY and CDR2 SMNVEV come from the germline V gene (reference sequence). This CDR3 comprises 13 residues. The germline V and J ends were trimmed by 6 bases and 4 bases, with 12 bases remaining between them. The CDR3: CASRGRGLYGYTF. Here the CDR3 DNA reads TGTGCCAGCAGGGGACGGGGACTCTATGGCTACACCTTC.

J is TRBJ1-5 and V is TRBV6-5; 10 bases fit TRBD1. With V trimmed by 6 bases and J by 6 bases, 8 bases remained unmatched. Germline assignment: CDR1 MNHEY and CDR2 SVGAGI. The CDR3 loop spans 15 amino acids. The CDR3 sequence is CASRPDRGRFQPQHF. The CDR3 DNA reads as TGTGCCAGCAGACCCGACAGGGGGCGATTTCAGCCCCAGCATTTT.

The V gene is TRBV18, the J gene TRBJ1-4; no firm D call. Between the trimmed V and J ends, which lost 6 bases and 7 bases, there was a span of 6 bases. Germline V gene lookup returns CDR1 KGHSH and CDR2 LQKENI. There are 11 residues in the CDR3. This CDR3 reads CASSFSEKLFF. CDR3 in DNA: TGTGCCAGCTCGTTCAGTGAAAAACTGTTTTTT.

The chain combines TRBV5-1 with TRBJ1-3, with D possibly being TRBD1 (5 bases). Trimming removed 4 bases at V and 2 bases at J, with 13 bases between. This CDR3 contains 15 residues. Germline V gene lookup returns CDR1 SGHRS and CDR2 YFSETQ. The CDR3 sequence: CASSTMTGAGNTIYF. In nucleotides, the CDR3 is TGCGCCAGCAGCACGATGACGGGGGCTGGAAACACCATATATTTT.

V is TRBV15 and J is TRBJ2-1; TRBD2 matches at 9 bases. The CDR3 loop spans 16 amino acids. Germline V gene lookup returns CDR1 LNHNV and CDR2 YYDKDF (reference sequence). J lost 6 bases, V lost 0 bases, and 6 bases had no gene match. The CDR3 spells CATSRDSGRGGNEQFF. For the CDR3, the DNA is TGTGCCACCAGCAGAGATTCAGGGCGGGGGGGCAATGAGCAGTTCTTC.

The chain is built from TRBV18 and TRBJ2-1, with a possible D match to TRBD2 (5 bases). With 4 bases removed from V and 7 bases from J, the gap between germline ends came to 11 bases. The CDR3 length is 13 residues. CDR1 is KGHSH and CDR2 is LQKENI in the germline V gene. This chain's CDR3 is CASSRTEGNEQFF. CDR3 DNA: TGTGCCAGCTCACGGACTGAAGGGAATGAGCAGTTCTTC.

A single count supports this clone. This sequence joins TRBV10-2 and TRBJ2-7, with 10 bases identical to TRBD1. CDR3 length: 15 amino acids. The junction had 5 bases not matched to a gene; V was cut back by 6 bases and J by 0 bases. The germline V gene encodes CDR1 WSHSY and CDR2 SAAADI. The CDR3 DNA is TGCGCCAGCAGGTCCGGGACAGGGGCCTCCTACGAGCAGTACTTC. Its translation: CASRSGTGASYEQYF.

The CDR3: CASSSGQSYEQYF. In nucleotides, the CDR3 is TGTGCCAGCAGCTCGGGACAAAGCTACGAGCAGTACTTC. The J gene is TRBJ2-7, the V gene TRBV27, with a possible D match to TRBD1 (6 bases). The germline V gene encodes CDR1 MNHEY and CDR2 SMNVEV (reference sequence). This CDR3 is built from 13 residues. The V end lost 6 bases, the J end lost 3 bases, and 12 bases lay between the germline ends.

V and J are TRBV7-9 and TRBJ2-2; D might be TRBD1 (6 bases). The germline CDR1 and CDR2 sequences are SEHNR and FQNEAQ (reference sequence). The CDR3 consists of 13 residues. Trimming took 4 bases from V and 5 from J, leaving 8 bases between them. The CDR3 sequence: CASSWTETGELFF. The CDR3, as DNA: TGTGCCAGCAGCTGGACAGAGACCGGGGAGCTGTTTTTT.

The J gene is TRBJ2-7, the V gene TRBV7-9, with 10 bases lining up with TRBD1. Germline CDR1 is SEHNR and CDR2 is FQNEAQ (reference sequence). V lost 5 bases, J lost 3 bases, and 10 bases stayed unmatched. The length of the CDR3 is 16 residues. This CDR3 reads CASSNTGTGVDYEQYF. CDR3 in DNA: TGTGCCAGCAGCAATACCGGGACAGGGGTTGACTACGAGCAGTACTTC.

The rearrangement links TRBV19 to TRBJ2-1; TRBD2 matches 8 bases. CDR3 length: 18 amino acids. CDR1 and CDR2 (germline): LNHDA, SQIVND (reference sequence). Trimming at V came to 0 bases and at J to 10 bases, leaving 17 bases not matched to a gene. In nucleotides, the CDR3 is TGTGCCAGTAGTATAGATCCAATTGGAGCGGGAGAGTCTGGGGAGCAGTTCTTC. Encoded protein: CASSIDPIGAGESGEQFF. Filled out from reference TRBV19 and TRBJ2-1, the complete variable domain reads DGGITQSPKYLFRKEGQNVTLSCEQNLNHDAMYWYRQDPGQGLRLIYYSQIVNDFQKGDIAEGYSVSREKKESFPLTVTSAQKNPTAFYLCASSIDPIGAGESGEQFFGPGTRLTVL.

J is TRBJ1-5 and V is TRBV19; 10 bases align to TRBD1. CDR3 size: 16 residues. CDR1 and CDR2 from the germline V gene are LNHDA and SQIVND (reference sequence). Trimming removed 5 bases from V and 4 bases from J; junction bases left unmatched: 8. This chain's CDR3 is CASSFQTGGRNQPQHF. The DNA for the CDR3 is TGTGCCAGTAGTTTCCAGACAGGGGGCAGGAATCAGCCCCAGCATTTT.

This clone has only one observation. The genes are TRBV15 and TRBJ2-1, with TRBD2 matching over 10 bases. The CDR3 is 14 amino acids. Germline-derived CDR1 and CDR2 are LNHNV and YYDKDF (reference sequence). Trimming at V came to 8 bases and at J to 4 bases, leaving 5 bases not matched to a gene. The CDR3: CATSGLAVYNEQFF. CDR3 bases: TGTGCCACCTCAGGACTAGCGGTTTACAATGAGCAGTTCTTC. The whole variable domain, remainder taken from reference TRBV15 and TRBJ2-1, is DAMVIQNPRYQVTQFGKPVTLSCSQTLNHNVMYWYQQKSSQAPKLLFHYYDKDFNNEADTPDNFQSRRPNTSFCFLDIRSPGLGDTAMYLCATSGLAVYNEQFFGPGTRLTVL.